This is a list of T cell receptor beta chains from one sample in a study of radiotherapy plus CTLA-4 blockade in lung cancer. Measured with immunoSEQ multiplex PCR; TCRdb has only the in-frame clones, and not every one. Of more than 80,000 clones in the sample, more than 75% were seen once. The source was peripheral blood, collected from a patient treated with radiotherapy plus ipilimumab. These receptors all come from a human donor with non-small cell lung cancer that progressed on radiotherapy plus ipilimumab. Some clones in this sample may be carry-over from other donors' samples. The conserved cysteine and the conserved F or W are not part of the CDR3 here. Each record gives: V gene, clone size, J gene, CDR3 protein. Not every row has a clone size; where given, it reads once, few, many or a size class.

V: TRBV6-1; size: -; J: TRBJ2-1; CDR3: ASSEKGVNEQF
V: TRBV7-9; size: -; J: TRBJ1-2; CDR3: ASSTPVMGDYGYT
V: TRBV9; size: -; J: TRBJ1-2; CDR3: ASSPQEANYGHT
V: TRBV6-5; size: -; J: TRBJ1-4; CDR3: ASGTVNEKLF
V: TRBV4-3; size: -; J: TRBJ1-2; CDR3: ASSQDMGYYGYT
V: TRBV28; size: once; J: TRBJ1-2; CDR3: ASSTRDLYGYT
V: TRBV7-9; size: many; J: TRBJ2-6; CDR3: ASSPGDSSSGANVLT
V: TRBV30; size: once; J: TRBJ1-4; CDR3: AWSRGTNEKLF
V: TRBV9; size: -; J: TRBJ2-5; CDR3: ASSAAGGQTQY
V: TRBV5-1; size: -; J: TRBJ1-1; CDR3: ASSWDRLNTEAF
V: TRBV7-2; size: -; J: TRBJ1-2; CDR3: ASSSNTGGYGYT
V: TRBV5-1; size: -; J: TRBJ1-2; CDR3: ACSLRSGVGGYT
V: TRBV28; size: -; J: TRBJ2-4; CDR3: ASSRTSGAKNIQY
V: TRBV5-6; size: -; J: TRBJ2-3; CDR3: ASSLQLSYTQY
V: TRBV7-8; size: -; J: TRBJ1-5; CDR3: ASSPDRNNQPQH
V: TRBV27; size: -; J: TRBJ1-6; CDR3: ASRPRGGSSYNSPLH
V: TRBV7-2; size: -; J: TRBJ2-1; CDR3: ASSLLQSYNEQF
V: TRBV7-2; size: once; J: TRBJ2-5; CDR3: ASSLGGGAGETQY
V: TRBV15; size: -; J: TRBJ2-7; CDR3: ATSGRGQAYEQY
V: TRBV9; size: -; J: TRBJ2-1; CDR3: ASSARTVAGGEQF
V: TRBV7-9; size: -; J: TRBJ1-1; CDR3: ASSRVQGLETEAF
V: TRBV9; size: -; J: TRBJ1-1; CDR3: ASSVAGTENTEAF
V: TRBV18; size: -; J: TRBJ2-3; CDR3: ASSPGALYGTDTQY
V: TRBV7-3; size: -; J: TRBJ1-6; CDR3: ASSLVYNSPLH
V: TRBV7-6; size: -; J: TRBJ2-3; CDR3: ASSLGGQSTDTQY
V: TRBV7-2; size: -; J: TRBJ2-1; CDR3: ASSSRGGQYNEQF
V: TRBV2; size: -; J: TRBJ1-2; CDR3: ASGRDRVSEGYT
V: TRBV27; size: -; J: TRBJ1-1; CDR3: ASSLYVNTEAF
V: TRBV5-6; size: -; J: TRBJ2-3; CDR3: ASSLAFSASTDTQY
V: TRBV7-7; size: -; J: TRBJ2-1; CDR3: ASSLEVVSEQF
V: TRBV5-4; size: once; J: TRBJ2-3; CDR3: ASSSAGADTQY
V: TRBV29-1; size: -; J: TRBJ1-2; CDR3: SGRGQGYGYT
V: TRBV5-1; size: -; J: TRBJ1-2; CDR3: ASSLDPGLGYT
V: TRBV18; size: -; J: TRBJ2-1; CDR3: ASSPSGRLARVSTYNEQF
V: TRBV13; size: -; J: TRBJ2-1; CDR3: ASSSSGGISYNEQF
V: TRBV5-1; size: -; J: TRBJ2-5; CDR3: ASRAGGSKTQY
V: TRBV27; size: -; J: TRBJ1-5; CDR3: ASSLSRRGGNQPQH
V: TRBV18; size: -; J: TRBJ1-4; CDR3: ASSPGWRGNEKLF
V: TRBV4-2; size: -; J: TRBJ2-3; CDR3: ASSQDSTFHYPSTDTQY
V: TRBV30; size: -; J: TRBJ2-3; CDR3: AWSRLGPVGDTQY
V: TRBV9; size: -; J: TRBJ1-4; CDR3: ASSPGTGDEKLF
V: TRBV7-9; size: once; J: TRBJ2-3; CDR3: ASSLEQNTDTQY
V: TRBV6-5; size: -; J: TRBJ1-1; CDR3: ASSSRTGFFHTEAF
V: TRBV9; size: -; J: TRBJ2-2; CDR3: ASSARDRAYTGELF
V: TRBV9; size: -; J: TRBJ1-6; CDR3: ASSVEEGYSPLH
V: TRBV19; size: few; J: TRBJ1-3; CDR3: ASADSSSGNTIY
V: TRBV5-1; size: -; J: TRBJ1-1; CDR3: ASTRTGLNTEAF
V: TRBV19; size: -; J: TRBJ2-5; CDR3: ATSPRGGQETQY
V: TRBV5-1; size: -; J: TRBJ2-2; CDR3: ASSLGTGGYTGELF
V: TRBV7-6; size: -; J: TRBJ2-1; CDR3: ASSLGTGNFNEQF
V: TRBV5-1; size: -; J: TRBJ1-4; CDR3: ASSSQAGNEKLF
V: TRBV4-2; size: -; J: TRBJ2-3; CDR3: ASSQAATPGHTQY
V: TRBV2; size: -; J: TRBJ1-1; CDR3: ASSVDHPEAF
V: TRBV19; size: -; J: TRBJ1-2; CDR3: ASSLGWAGSYGYT
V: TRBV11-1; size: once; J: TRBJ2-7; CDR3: ASSLAGGNYEQY